Shown below are 30 T cell receptor beta chains from a single sample sequenced in a study of T cell responses to AZD1222 COVID-19 vaccine. Method: immunoSEQ multiplex PCR; TCRdb's copy keeps in-frame clones and lacks some. The sample yields 85,000 to 130,000 clones, about 88% seen once. The specimen comprised peripheral blood, sampled on day 0 of AZD1222 vaccination. These receptor sequences come from an adult in good health.

The chain recombines TRBV27 with TRBJ1-5; tentative D call: TRBD1 (5 bases). The CDR3 loop spans 15 amino acids. Trimming took 6 bases from V and 2 from J, leaving 14 bases between them. CDR1 is MNHEY and CDR2 is SMNVEV in the germline V gene (reference sequence). The CDR3 loop reads CASSLDTPRNQPQHF. In nucleotides, the CDR3 is TGTGCCAGCAGCCTGGACACACCGCGCAATCAGCCCCAGCATTTT.

Concerning this clone: The same CDR3 also results from other DNA sequences found in this sample. The rearrangement links TRBV10-3 to TRBJ1-3; D is unclear. V was shortened by 3 bases and J by 2 bases, with 8 bases between the two germline ends. Germline V CDR1 and CDR2: ENHRY, SYGVKD. There are 14 residues in the CDR3. CDR3 protein: CAISDPRAGNTIYF. Here the CDR3 DNA reads TGTGCCATCAGTGACCCGCGGGCTGGAAACACCATATATTTT.

The CDR3 DNA follows: TGTGCCAGCAGTGAAGGTTTTCGGCAGGGTAGTTCACCCCTCCACTTT. It yields the protein CASSEGFRQGSSPLHF. V gene TRBV6-1 combines with J gene TRBJ1-6; the D gene is possibly TRBD1 (5 bases). V gave up 1 base and J gave up 9 bases, with 16 bases separating them. Germline CDR1 reads MNHNS; CDR2 reads SASEGT. This CDR3 comprises 16 residues.

The CDR3 region is CASSFPIVGTAHQETQYF. As DNA, the CDR3 is TGTGCCAGCAGCTTCCCGATCGTTGGGACCGCTCACCAAGAGACCCAGTACTTC. This chain links TRBV7-6 with TRBJ2-5; the D call may be TRBD1 or TRBD2 (5 bases each). The CDR3 contains 18 residues. From germline, CDR1 is SGHVS and CDR2 FNYEAQ. V lost 3 bases and J 0 bases, leaving 20 bases between the germline ends.

The chain uses TRBV30 and TRBJ2-7, with D possibly being TRBD1 (5 bases). This CDR3 region has 13 residues. The germline CDR1 and CDR2 sequences are GTSNPN and SVGIG (reference sequence). Trimming left V 3 bases short and J 3 bases short, with 12 bases between. The CDR3 region has the DNA TGTGCCTGGAGCACAGGCCTTAACTACGAGCAGTACTTC. This translates into CAWSTGLNYEQYF.

This chain connects TRBV2 to TRBJ1-3; a weak D match, TRBD1 (6 bases). Deletions cut 5 bases from V and 10 bases from J, with 12 bases between. The CDR3 extends over 12 amino acids. Germline V gene lookup returns CDR1 SNHLY and CDR2 FYNNEI. The CDR3 here is CASSWVQGTIYF. CDR3 DNA: TGTGCCAGCAGTTGGGTACAGGGTACCATATATTTT. Full variable domain (remainder filled in from reference TRBV2 and TRBJ1-3): EPEVTQTPSHQVTQMGQEVILRCVPISNHLYFYWYRQILGQKVEFLVSFYNNEISEKSEIFDDQFSVERPDGSNFTLKIRSTKLEDSAMYFCASSWVQGTIYFGEGSWLTVV.

The genes are TRBV24-1 and TRBJ2-1; possible D gene TRBD1, 7 bases. This CDR3 has 15 amino acids. In germline, CDR1 is KGHDR, CDR2 SFDVKD. V was cut by 6 bases and J by 15 bases, with 26 bases left in between. This chain's CDR3 is CATSSEGTGQVGLFF. The CDR3 DNA follows: TGTGCCACCAGTAGTGAGGGGACTGGACAGGTGGGTCTGTTCTTC.

The chain combines TRBV7-2 with TRBJ1-1; TRBD1 is a possible D gene (5 bases). Germline V CDR1 and CDR2: SGHTA, FQGNSA. The CDR3 spans 13 residues. Trimming pared 5 bases from V and 6 bases from J, leaving 13 bases between. CDR3: CASSGSRVAEAFF. The CDR3 DNA follows: TGTGCCAGCAGCGGCTCCAGGGTCGCTGAAGCTTTCTTT.

The chain employs TRBV11-2 and TRBJ2-5; TRBD1 is a possible D gene (5 bases). The V gene's germline CDR1 is SGHAT and CDR2 FQNNGV. The CDR3 runs 15 residues. Trimming took 5 bases from V and 4 from J, leaving 17 bases between them. CDR3 nucleotide sequence: TGTGCCAGCAGCCCATCGCCAGGGTCCGCAGAGACCCAGTACTTC. This encodes CASSPSPGSAETQYF.

The chain couples TRBV2 to TRBJ2-6; D assignment may be TRBD1 or TRBD2 (5 bases each). This CDR3 spans 16 amino acids. The V gene lost 8 bases and the J gene lost 0 bases, with 14 bases spanning the gap. Germline lookup yields CDR1 SNHLY and CDR2 FYNNEI. The CDR3 nucleotides are TGTGCCAGCGGCCCGGGACCGCCCTCTGGGGCCAACGTCCTGACTTTC. Translated, it gives CASGPGPPSGANVLTF.

This clone has just one count. The J gene is TRBJ1-1, the V gene TRBV19; D gene unclear. The V gene lost 5 bases and the J gene lost 0 bases, with 7 bases spanning the gap. This CDR3 has 13 amino acids. Per the germline V gene, CDR1 is LNHDA and CDR2 is SQIVND (reference sequence). The CDR3 sequence is CASSSKMNTEAFF. The CDR3 bases are TGTGCCAGTAGTTCAAAAATGAACACTGAAGCTTTCTTT.

A note on this clone: The junction differs from germline at one of its ends, possibly a read error. This rearrangement joins TRBV4-1 to TRBJ2-4; 9 bases line up with TRBD1. The germline CDR1 and CDR2 sequences are MGHRA and YSYEKL. This CDR3 has 17 residues. CDR3 amino acids: CASSPQGDRADRVDLDF. The DNA of the CDR3 is TGCGCCAGCAGCCCCCAGGGGGACAGGGCAGATCGGGTTGATTTGGACTTC.

V and J are TRBV10-3 and TRBJ1-2, with TRBD1 identical over 8 bases. CDR1 and CDR2 (germline): ENHRY, SYGVKD. This CDR3 comprises 19 residues. Trimming took 0 bases from V and 4 from J; bases not matched to a gene: 16. The CDR3 is CAISESPGGSRDGVYGYTF. CDR3 nucleotides: TGTGCCATCAGTGAGTCGCCAGGGGGCTCTCGGGACGGTGTCTATGGCTACACCTTC.

This rearrangement joins TRBV3-1 (or the pseudogene TRBV3-2) to TRBJ2-5, with D possibly TRBD2 on 5 matching bases. With 1 base removed from V and 7 bases from J, the gap between germline ends came to 13 bases. Germline V gene sequence: CDR1 LGHDT, CDR2 YNNKEL (reference sequence). The CDR3 length is 14 residues. In DNA, the CDR3 is TGTGCCAGCAGCCAAGGGGCTGGTGCGGGGACCCAGTACTTC. Encoded protein: CASSQGAGAGTQYF.

The genes are TRBV5-1 and TRBJ2-7; no definite D call. The CDR3 contains 16 residues. V lost 4 bases to trimming and J lost 3 bases, with 20 bases between them. Germline CDR1 SGHRS, CDR2 YFSETQ. The CDR3 protein is CASSRSSHSSGYEQYF. The CDR3 bases are TGCGCCAGCAGCCGCAGTAGCCATTCTTCAGGCTACGAGCAGTACTTC.

The chain employs TRBV7-9 and TRBJ1-3, with 7 bases fitting TRBD1. The CDR3 extends over 18 amino acids. Trimming removed 0 bases from V and 1 base from J; junction bases left unmatched: 9. Germline V gene data show CDR1 as SEHNR and CDR2 as FQNEAQ (reference sequence). CDR3 in DNA: TGTGCCAGCAGCTTAGCGTTTCAAGGACAGGTGTCTGGAAACACCATATATTTT. It yields the protein CASSLAFQGQVSGNTIYF.

The DNA of the CDR3 is TGTGCCAGCAGTTACTTCGGGGTATCTGGGGCCAACGTCCTGACTTTC. It encodes CASSYFGVSGANVLTF. This sequence joins TRBV6-5 and TRBJ2-6, with D tentatively TRBD2 (5 bases). Per the germline V gene, CDR1 is MNHEY and CDR2 is SVGAGI. The CDR3 runs 16 residues. V dropped 1 base and J dropped 1 base, with 8 bases sitting between them.

The sample holds one count of this clone. The rearrangement uses TRBV27 and TRBJ1-1; 10 nucleotides line up with TRBD1. V dropped 2 bases and J dropped 1; count of bases not matched to a gene: 4. There are 16 residues in the CDR3. Looked up from germline, CDR1 is MNHEY and CDR2 is SMNVEV (reference sequence). The CDR3 spells CASSLQRQGANTEAFF. Written as DNA, the CDR3 is TGTGCCAGCAGTTTACAGAGACAGGGGGCGAACACTGAAGCTTTCTTT.

The V gene is TRBV2, the J gene TRBJ2-3; a weak D match, TRBD1 (7 bases). The CDR3 has 13 residues. Germline V gene lookup returns CDR1 SNHLY and CDR2 FYNNEI. V lost 6 bases to trimming and J lost 5 bases, with 12 bases between them. The CDR3 DNA follows: TGTGCCAGCAGGGAGGGGGCGGGAGATACGCAGTATTTT. Its protein product is CASREGAGDTQYF.

This chain connects TRBV6-1 to TRBJ1-3, with D uncertain. The V end was cut by 3 bases, the J end by 0 bases, with 0 bases between. Per the germline V gene, CDR1 is MNHNS and CDR2 is SASEGT. This CDR3 comprises 12 residues. The CDR3 bases are TGTGCCAGCAGTGACTCTGGAAACACCATATATTTT. Protein sequence: CASSDSGNTIYF.

The CDR3 loop is CASSQGTTGSGGYTF. The CDR3 DNA follows: TGTGCCAGCAGCCAAGGTACCACAGGGAGTGGAGGCTACACCTTC. The chain joins TRBV3-1 (or the pseudogene TRBV3-2) to TRBJ1-2; D possibly corresponds to TRBD1 (6 bases). The CDR3 sequence is 15 residues long. Germline CDR1 is LGHDT and CDR2 is YNNKEL (reference sequence). Deletions cut 1 base from V and 8 bases from J, with 17 bases between.

This CDR3 reads CASWLGRGGRWYGYTF. DNA of the CDR3: TGTGCCAGCTGGTTGGGGAGGGGGGGGCGGTGGTATGGCTACACCTTC. This chain uses TRBV6-6 with TRBJ1-2, with a tentative D call TRBD1 (6 bases). The CDR3 sequence is 16 residues long. The V gene lost 8 bases and the J gene lost 5 bases, with 24 bases spanning the gap. The germline V gene encodes CDR1 MNHNY and CDR2 SVGAGI (reference sequence).

The chain combines TRBV10-1 with TRBJ2-7; no clear D. Trimming left V 0 bases short and J 0 bases short, with 12 bases between. The germline V gene has CDR1 WNHNN and CDR2 SYGVQD (reference sequence). The CDR3 has 16 residues. CDR3 bases: TGCGCCAGCAGTGAGTCGATGCGTCCGAGCTCCTACGAGCAGTACTTC. Translated: CASSESMRPSSYEQYF.

V usage is TRBV5-4 and J usage is TRBJ2-2, with 9 bases identical to TRBD2. The germline gives CDR1 SGHNT, CDR2 YYREEE (reference sequence). The CDR3 extends over 17 amino acids. V lost 3 bases, J lost 1 base, and 7 bases stayed unmatched. CDR3 sequence reads: CASSWGTSLRNTGELFF. CDR3 nucleotide sequence: TGTGCCAGCAGCTGGGGGACTAGCCTTAGGAACACCGGGGAGCTGTTTTTT. The whole variable domain, filled in from reference TRBV5-4 and TRBJ2-2, reads ETGVTQSPTHLIKTRGQQVTLRCSSQSGHNTVSWYQQALGQGPQFIFQYYREEENGRGNFPPRFSGLQFPNYSSELNVNALELDDSALYLCASSWGTSLRNTGELFFGEGSRLTVL.

This CDR3 reads CASSSDRGLVTEAFF. The CDR3 nucleotides read TGTGCCAGTAGTTCGGACAGGGGGCTCGTCACTGAAGCTTTCTTT. The chain joins TRBV19 to TRBJ1-1, with 11 bases that match TRBD1. The length of the CDR3 is 15 residues. Germline V gene data show CDR1 as LNHDA and CDR2 as SQIVND (reference sequence). V lost 5 bases, J lost 4 bases, and 6 bases stayed unmatched.

The chain combines TRBV27 with TRBJ1-6; maybe TRBD1 (6 bases). This CDR3 spans 16 amino acids. V lost 3 bases to trimming and J lost 10 bases, with 19 bases between them. Germline assignment: CDR1 MNHEY and CDR2 SMNVEV (reference sequence). The CDR3 reads CASSLFVRGAGSPLHF. Written as DNA, the CDR3 is TGTGCCAGCAGTTTGTTTGTACGGGGGGCCGGCTCACCCCTCCACTTT.

V is TRBV18 and J is TRBJ2-6, with 8 bases that match TRBD1. This CDR3 is built from 16 residues. Losses at the gene ends were 3 bases for V and 2 bases for J; bases not matched to a gene: 3. Germline CDR1 reads KGHSH; CDR2 reads LQKENI. This chain's CDR3 is CASSPTTGAGANVLTF. CDR3 bases: TGTGCCAGCTCACCTACGACAGGGGCTGGGGCCAACGTCCTGACTTTC. Complete variable domain (other parts from reference TRBV18 and TRBJ2-6): NAGVMQNPRHLVRRRGQEARLRCSPMKGHSHVYWYRQLPEEGLKFMVYLQKENIIDESGMPKERFSAEFPKEGPSILRIQQVVRGDSAAYFCASSPTTGAGANVLTFGAGSRLTVL.

The chain couples TRBV2 to TRBJ1-5; no firm D call. The CDR3 has 15 residues. V was cut by 4 bases and J by 0 bases, with 10 bases left in between. The V gene's germline CDR1 is SNHLY and CDR2 FYNNEI. CDR3 nucleotide sequence: TGTGCCAGCAGTGTCGAGTACTATAGCAATCAGCCCCAGCATTTT. This translates into CASSVEYYSNQPQHF.

CDR3 DNA: TGTGCCAGCAGTCCAAGGACATACCAAGAGACCCAGTACTTC. This sequence encodes CASSPRTYQETQYF. The rearrangement joins TRBV6-5 to TRBJ2-5; possibly TRBD1 for D (5 bases). The CDR3 consists of 14 residues. The V and J ends lost 5 bases and 0 bases respectively, with 10 bases between them. Germline assignment: CDR1 MNHEY and CDR2 SVGAGI.

The V and J genes are TRBV19 and TRBJ1-5; D gene unclear. V was trimmed by 10 bases and J by 1 base, leaving 11 bases between them. The CDR3 is made up of 13 amino acids. Germline V gene data show CDR1 as LNHDA and CDR2 as SQIVND (reference sequence). CDR3 bases: TGTGCCACCGAAATAGGAAGCAATCAGCCCCAGCATTTT. Amino acid sequence: CATEIGSNQPQHF.